This TCR beta chain was sequenced during a study of T cells in Graves' hyperthyroidism and ophthalmopathy. Study results and limitations: Ophthalmopathy, which appeared later, was predicted by the model a median approximately 6.7 months before onset. Most expanded thyroid clonotypes above 0.001 recurred in blood.

Regarding this clonotype: The antigen is undetermined.

The CDR3 length is 17 residues. Trimming shortened V by 2 bases and J by 5 bases, and 22 bases separated the two germline ends. In germline, CDR1 is MNHEY, CDR2 SVGEGT. Pregnant or lactating patients were excluded, as were those with uncontrolled infection or other autoimmune disease. Sample collection date corresponds to first hyperthyroidism diagnosis, prior to any ophthalmopathy symptoms. It was RNA transcripts that yielded the amplified TCR beta CDR3 regions. HTBI primers were employed in a first-round RT-PCR of the TCR CDR3. TCRdb re-derived calls from the multiplex PCR reads in MiXCR, one entry per CDR3 protein. The sample lists 300,000 to 450,000 distinct CDR3 sequences, 15% to 17% occurring once.

The source is a woman in her late teens or twenties with Graves' hyperthyroidism that later progressed to Graves' ophthalmopathy. The chain uses TRBV6-2 or TRBV6-3 and TRBJ2-7, with D possibly being TRBD1 (5 bases). Material for sequencing was blood. CDR3 coding DNA: TGTGCCAGCAGTTACCCCCTCAGACAGCGAACCACTAACGAGCAGTACTTC. It is translated as CASSYPLRQRTTNEQYF.